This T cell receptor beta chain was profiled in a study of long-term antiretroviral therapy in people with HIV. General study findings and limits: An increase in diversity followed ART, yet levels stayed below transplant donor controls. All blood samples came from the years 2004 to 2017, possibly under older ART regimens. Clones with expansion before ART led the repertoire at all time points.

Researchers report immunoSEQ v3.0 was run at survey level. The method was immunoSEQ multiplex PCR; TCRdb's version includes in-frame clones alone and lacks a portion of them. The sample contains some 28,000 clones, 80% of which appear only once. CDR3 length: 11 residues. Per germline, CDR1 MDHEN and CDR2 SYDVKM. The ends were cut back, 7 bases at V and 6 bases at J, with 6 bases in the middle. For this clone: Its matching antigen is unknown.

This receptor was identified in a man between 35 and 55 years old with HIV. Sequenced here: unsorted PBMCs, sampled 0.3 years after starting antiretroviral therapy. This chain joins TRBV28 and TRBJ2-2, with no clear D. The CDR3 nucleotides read TGTGCCAGCACTAGTCCCGGGGAGCTGTTTTTT. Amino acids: CASTSPGELFF.